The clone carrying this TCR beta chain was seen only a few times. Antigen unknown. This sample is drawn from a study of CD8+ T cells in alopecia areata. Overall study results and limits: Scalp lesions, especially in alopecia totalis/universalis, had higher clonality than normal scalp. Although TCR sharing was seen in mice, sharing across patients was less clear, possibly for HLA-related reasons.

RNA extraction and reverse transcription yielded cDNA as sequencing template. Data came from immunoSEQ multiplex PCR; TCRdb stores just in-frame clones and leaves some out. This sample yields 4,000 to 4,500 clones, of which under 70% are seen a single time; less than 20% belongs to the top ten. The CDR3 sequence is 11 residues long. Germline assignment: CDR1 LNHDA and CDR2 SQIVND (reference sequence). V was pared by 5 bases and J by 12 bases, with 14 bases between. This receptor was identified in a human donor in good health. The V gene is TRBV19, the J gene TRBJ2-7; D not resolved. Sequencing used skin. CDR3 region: CASSDSALLYF. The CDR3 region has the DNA TGTGCCAGTAGTGACTCGGCCCTTCTGTACTTC.